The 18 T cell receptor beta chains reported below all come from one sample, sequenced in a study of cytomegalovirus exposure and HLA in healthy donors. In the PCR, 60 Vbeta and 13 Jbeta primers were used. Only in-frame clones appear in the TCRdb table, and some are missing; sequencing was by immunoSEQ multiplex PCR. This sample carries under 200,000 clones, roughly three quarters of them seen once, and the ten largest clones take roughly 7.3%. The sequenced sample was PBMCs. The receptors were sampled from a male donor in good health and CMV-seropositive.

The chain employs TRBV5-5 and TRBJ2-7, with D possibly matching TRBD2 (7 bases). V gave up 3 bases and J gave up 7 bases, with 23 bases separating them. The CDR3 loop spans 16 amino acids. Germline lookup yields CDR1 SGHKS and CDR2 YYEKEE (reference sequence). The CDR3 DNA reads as TGTGCCAGCAGCTATTCTCGAAGGGGGGGACCTGGAGAGCAGTACTTC. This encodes CASSYSRRGGPGEQYF. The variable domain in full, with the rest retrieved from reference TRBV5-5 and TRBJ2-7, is DAGVTQSPTHLIKTRGQQVTLRCSPISGHKSVSWYQQVLGQGPQFIFQYYEKEERGRGNFPDRFSARQFPNYSSELNVNALLLGDSALYLCASSYSRRGGPGEQYFGPGTRLTVT.

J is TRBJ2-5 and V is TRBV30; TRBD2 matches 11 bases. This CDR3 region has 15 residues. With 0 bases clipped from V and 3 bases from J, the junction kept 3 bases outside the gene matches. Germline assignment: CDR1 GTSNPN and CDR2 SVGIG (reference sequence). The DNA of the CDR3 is TGTGCCTGGAGTGTGATTAGCGGGGGGGAAGAGACCCAGTACTTC. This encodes CAWSVISGGEETQYF.

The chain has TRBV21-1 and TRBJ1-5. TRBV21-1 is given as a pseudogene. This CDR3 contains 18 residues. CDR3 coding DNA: TGTGCCAGCAGCAAACGGGGATGGGGGGAGGTGGGCAATCAGCCCCAGCATTTT. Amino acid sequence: CASSKRGWGEVGNQPQHF.

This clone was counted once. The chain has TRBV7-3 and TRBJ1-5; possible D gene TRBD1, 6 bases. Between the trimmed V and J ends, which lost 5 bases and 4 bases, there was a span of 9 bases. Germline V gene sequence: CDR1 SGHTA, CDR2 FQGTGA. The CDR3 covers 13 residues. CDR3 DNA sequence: TGTGCCAGCAGCATCGACAGGAATCAGCCCCAGCATTTT. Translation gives CASSIDRNQPQHF.

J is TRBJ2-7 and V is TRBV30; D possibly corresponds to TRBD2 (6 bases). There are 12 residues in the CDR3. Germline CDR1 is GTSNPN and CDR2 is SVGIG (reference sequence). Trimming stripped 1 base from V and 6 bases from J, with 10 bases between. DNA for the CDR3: TGTGCCTGGAGTGAATGGCGGGGCGAGCAGTACTTC. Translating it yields CAWSEWRGEQYF.

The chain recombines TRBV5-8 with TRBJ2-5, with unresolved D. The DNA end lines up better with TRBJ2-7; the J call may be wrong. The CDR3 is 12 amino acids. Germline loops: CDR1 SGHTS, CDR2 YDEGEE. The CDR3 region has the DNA TGTGCCAGCAGCTTGGTGAGGTACGAGCAGTACTTC. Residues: CASSLVRYEQYF.

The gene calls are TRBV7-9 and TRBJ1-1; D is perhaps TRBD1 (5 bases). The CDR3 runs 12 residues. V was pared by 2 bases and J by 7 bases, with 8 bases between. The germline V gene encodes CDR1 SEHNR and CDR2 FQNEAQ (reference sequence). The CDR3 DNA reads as TGTGCCAGCAGCTTAATTGACAGTGAAGCTTTCTTT. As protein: CASSLIDSEAFF.

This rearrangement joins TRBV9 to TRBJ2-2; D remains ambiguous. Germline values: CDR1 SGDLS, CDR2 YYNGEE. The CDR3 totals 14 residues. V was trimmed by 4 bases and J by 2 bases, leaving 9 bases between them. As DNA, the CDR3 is TGTGCCAGCAGCCCTCCTCTTAACACCGGGGAGCTGTTTTTT. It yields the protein CASSPPLNTGELFF.

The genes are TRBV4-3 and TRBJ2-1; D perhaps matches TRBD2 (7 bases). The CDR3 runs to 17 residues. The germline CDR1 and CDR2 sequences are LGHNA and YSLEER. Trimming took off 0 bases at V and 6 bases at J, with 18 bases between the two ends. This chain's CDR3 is CASSQEPNRGGPNEQFF. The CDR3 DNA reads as TGCGCCAGCAGCCAAGAGCCCAATAGGGGGGGGCCCAATGAGCAGTTCTTC.

The CDR3 DNA is TGTGCCAGTAGTGGACTACTAGCGGGGTTAGGCGAGCAGTTCTTC. It specifies CASSGLLAGLGEQFF. This chain joins TRBV19 and TRBJ2-1; 10 bases map to TRBD2. The CDR3 sequence is 15 residues long. CDR1 LNHDA and CDR2 SQIVND come from the germline V gene (reference sequence). Unmatched junction bases numbered 11, after V lost 5 bases and J lost 10 bases.

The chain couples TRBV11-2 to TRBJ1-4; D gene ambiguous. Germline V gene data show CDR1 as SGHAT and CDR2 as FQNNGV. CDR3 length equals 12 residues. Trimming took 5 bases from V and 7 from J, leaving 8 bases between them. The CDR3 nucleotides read TGTGCCAGCAGCCGTGCGATTGAAAAACTGTTTTTT. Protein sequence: CASSRAIEKLFF.

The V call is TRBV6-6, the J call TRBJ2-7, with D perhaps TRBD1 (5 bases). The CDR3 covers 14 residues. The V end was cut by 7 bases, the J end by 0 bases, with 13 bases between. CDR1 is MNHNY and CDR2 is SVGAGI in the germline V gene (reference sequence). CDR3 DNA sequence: TGTGCCAGCACCCTGGGCAGGGCCTCCTACGAGCAGTACTTC. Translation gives CASTLGRASYEQYF.

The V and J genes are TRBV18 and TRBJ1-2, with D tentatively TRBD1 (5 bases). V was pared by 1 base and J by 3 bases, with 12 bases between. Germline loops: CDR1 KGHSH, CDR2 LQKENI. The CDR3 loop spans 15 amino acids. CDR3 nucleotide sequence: TGTGCCAGCTCACCACTCGGGGGGAAGGACTATGGCTACACCTTC. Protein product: CASSPLGGKDYGYTF. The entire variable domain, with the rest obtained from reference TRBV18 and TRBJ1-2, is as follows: NAGVMQNPRHLVRRRGQEARLRCSPMKGHSHVYWYRQLPEEGLKFMVYLQKENIIDESGMPKERFSAEFPKEGPSILRIQQVVRGDSAAYFCASSPLGGKDYGYTFGSGTRLTVV.

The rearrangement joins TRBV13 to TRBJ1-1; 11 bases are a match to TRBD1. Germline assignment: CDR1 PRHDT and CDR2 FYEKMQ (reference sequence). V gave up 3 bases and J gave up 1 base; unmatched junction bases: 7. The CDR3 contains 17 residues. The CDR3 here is CASSLGTGGMGNTEAFF. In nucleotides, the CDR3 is TGTGCCAGCAGCTTGGGGACAGGGGGAATGGGGAACACTGAAGCTTTCTTT.

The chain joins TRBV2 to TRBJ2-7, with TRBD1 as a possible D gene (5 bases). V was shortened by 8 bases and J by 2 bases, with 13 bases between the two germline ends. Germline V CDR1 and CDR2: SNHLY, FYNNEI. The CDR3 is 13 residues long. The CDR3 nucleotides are TGTGCCAGCTGGCAAGGGGAAACCTACGAGCAGTACTTC. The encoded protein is CASWQGETYEQYF.

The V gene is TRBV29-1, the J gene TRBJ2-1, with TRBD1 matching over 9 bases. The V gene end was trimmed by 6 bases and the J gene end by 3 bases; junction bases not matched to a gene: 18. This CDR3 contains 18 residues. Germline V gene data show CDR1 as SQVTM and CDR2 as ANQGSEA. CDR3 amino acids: CSVVPGQGPRGVYNEQFF. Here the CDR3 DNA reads TGCAGCGTCGTTCCGGGACAGGGTCCTCGGGGTGTCTACAATGAGCAGTTCTTC.

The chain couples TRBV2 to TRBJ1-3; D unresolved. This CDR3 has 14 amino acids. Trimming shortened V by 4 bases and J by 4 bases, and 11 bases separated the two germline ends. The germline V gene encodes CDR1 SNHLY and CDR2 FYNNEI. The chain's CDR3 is CASSAVPRGNTIYF. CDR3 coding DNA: TGTGCCAGCAGTGCGGTCCCCCGAGGAAACACCATATATTTT.

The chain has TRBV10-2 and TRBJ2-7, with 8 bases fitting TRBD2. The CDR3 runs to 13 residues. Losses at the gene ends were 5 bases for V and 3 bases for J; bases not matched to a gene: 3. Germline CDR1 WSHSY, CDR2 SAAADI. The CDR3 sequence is CASSPTSGYEQYF. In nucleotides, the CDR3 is TGCGCCAGCAGTCCAACTAGCGGCTACGAGCAGTACTTC.